The 31 T cell receptor beta chains below all came from one sample that was sequenced in a study of untreated major depressive disorder. Profiling relied on immunoSEQ multiplex PCR, and the TCRdb table lists in-frame clones only, not all of them. The data hold approximately 20,000 clones, with about 84% observed a single time. The sample taken for sequencing was CD4+ T cells from PBMCs. The receptors here all came from a young woman in good health.

This chain joins TRBV6-5 and TRBJ2-6, with 7 positions matching TRBD2. This CDR3 is built from 15 residues. Germline V gene lookup returns CDR1 MNHEY and CDR2 SVGAGI. The V segment lost 2 bases and the J segment 5 bases; nucleotides outside the gene matches: 3. CDR3 coding DNA: TGTGCCAGCAGTTACACGGGGGGACGGGCCAACGTCCTGACTTTC. This translates into CASSYTGGRANVLTF.

The rearrangement uses TRBV7-2 and TRBJ2-7; tentatively, D is TRBD1 (5 bases). Germline CDR1 and CDR2: SGHTA and FQGNSA. The V and J ends lost 5 bases and 0 bases respectively, with 23 bases between them. This CDR3 region has 18 residues. The CDR3 DNA sequence: TGTGCCAGCAGCACATCCCCGTGGGGCAGGGTGTACTCCTACGAGCAGTACTTC. Protein product: CASSTSPWGRVYSYEQYF.

The rearrangement links TRBV5-1 to TRBJ2-5, with a weak D call TRBD2 (5 bases). Germline V CDR1 and CDR2: SGHRS, YFSETQ. The V end was cut by 4 bases, the J end by 4 bases, with 14 bases between. The length of the CDR3 is 14 residues. CDR3 bases: TGCGCCAGCAGCCGGTCCCTAGCAATAGAGACCCAGTACTTC. Translated, it gives CASSRSLAIETQYF.

This clone was detected only a few times. J is TRBJ1-1 and V is TRBV7-6; 11 positions agree with TRBD1. Trimming removed 5 bases from V and 4 bases from J; junction bases left unmatched: 9. CDR3 length equals 16 residues. Germline V lookup: CDR1 SGHVS, CDR2 FNYEAQ. CDR3 bases: TGTGCCAGCAGCATGTTACCGGGACAGGGGGGCACTGAAGCTTTCTTT. Amino acid sequence: CASSMLPGQGGTEAFF.

This chain connects TRBV30 to TRBJ1-1, with a weak D call TRBD1 (5 bases). The ends were cut back, 1 base at V and 5 bases at J, with 14 bases in the middle. This CDR3 contains 14 residues. Germline CDR1 is GTSNPN and CDR2 is SVGIG (reference sequence). This CDR3 is CAWSEQGVGTEAFF. The CDR3 region has the DNA TGTGCCTGGAGTGAACAAGGGGTAGGGACTGAAGCTTTCTTT.

This clone was seen only once. The V call is TRBV7-2, the J call TRBJ1-4, with 7 bases aligning to TRBD1. This CDR3 has 15 residues. In germline, CDR1 is SGHTA, CDR2 FQGNSA. V lost 5 bases to trimming and J lost 6 bases; unmatched junction nucleotides: 9. The CDR3 nucleotides read TGTGCCAGCAGCAAAAACAGGGGTTTAGATGAAAAACTGTTTTTT. Translation gives CASSKNRGLDEKLFF. Complete variable domain (other parts from reference TRBV7-2 and TRBJ1-4): GAGVSQSPSNKVTEKGKDVELRCDPISGHTALYWYRQSLGQGLEFLIYFQGNSAPDKSGLPSDRFSAERTGGSVSTLTIQRTQQEDSAVYLCASSKNRGLDEKLFFGSGTQLSVL.

The J gene is TRBJ2-3, the V gene TRBV10-3; 11 bases are a match to TRBD2. V gave up 0 bases and J gave up 3 bases; unmatched junction bases: 11. Germline CDR1 is ENHRY and CDR2 is SYGVKD. The CDR3 sequence is 19 residues long. The CDR3 sequence: CAISESRTSGRKRTDTQYF. The DNA for the CDR3 is TGTGCCATCAGTGAGTCTAGAACTAGCGGGAGAAAAAGAACAGATACGCAGTATTTT.

The rearrangement uses TRBV2 and TRBJ2-7; D remains ambiguous. This CDR3 is 11 amino acids long. V gave up 8 bases and J gave up 0 bases, with 5 bases separating them. Germline-derived CDR1 and CDR2 are SNHLY and FYNNEI. In DNA, the CDR3 is TGTGCCAGCGCTTACTCCTACGAGCAGTACTTC. Amino acids: CASAYSYEQYF.

This chain uses TRBV5-1 with TRBJ1-2; unclear D gene. V was cut by 4 bases and J by 5 bases, with 9 bases left in between. Germline CDR1 and CDR2: SGHRS and YFSETQ. The CDR3 loop spans 12 amino acids. The CDR3 DNA follows: TGCGCCAGCAGCGATGGACGGTATGGCTACACCTTC. It encodes CASSDGRYGYTF.

V usage is TRBV6-5 and J usage is TRBJ1-3, with D perhaps TRBD1 (6 bases). Deletions cut 6 bases from V and 0 bases from J, with 12 bases between. CDR3 length: 15 residues. Germline assignment: CDR1 MNHEY and CDR2 SVGAGI. The CDR3 bases are TGTGCCAGCAGCTACAGGGCCGCCTCTGGAAACACCATATATTTT. Protein product: CASSYRAASGNTIYF.

This sequence joins TRBV11-2 and TRBJ2-1; 11 bases match TRBD1. The CDR3 extends over 16 amino acids. CDR1 is SGHAT and CDR2 is FQNNGV in the germline V gene. Trimming at V came to 5 bases and at J to 0 bases, leaving 3 bases not matched to a gene. For the CDR3, the DNA is TGTGCCAGCAGCCAGGGGACAGGGGGCTCCTACAATGAGCAGTTCTTC. Its translation: CASSQGTGGSYNEQFF. Supplemented by reference TRBV11-2 and TRBJ2-1, the full variable domain reads EAGVAQSPRYKIIEKRQSVAFWCNPISGHATLYWYQQILGQGPKLLIQFQNNGVVDDSQLPKDRFSAERLKGVDSTLKIQPAKLEDSAVYLCASSQGTGGSYNEQFFGPGTRLTVL.

This clone was counted a single time. The rearrangement links TRBV28 to TRBJ2-7; D is ambiguous. V dropped 6 bases and J dropped 0 bases, with 9 bases sitting between them. The CDR3 runs to 13 residues. Germline assignment: CDR1 MDHEN and CDR2 SYDVKM. The CDR3 DNA reads as TGTGCCAGCAGCCTACACCGCTCCTACGAGCAGTACTTC. Residues: CASSLHRSYEQYF. The whole variable domain, filled in from reference TRBV28 and TRBJ2-7, reads DVKVTQSSRYLVKRTGEKVFLECVQDMDHENMFWYRQDPGLGLRLIYFSYDVKMKEKGDIPEGYSVSREKKERFSLILESASTNQTSMYLCASSLHRSYEQYFGPGTRLTVT.

The chain employs TRBV5-1 and TRBJ2-5; 12 nucleotides match TRBD2. Trimming cost V 3 bases and J 5 bases; bases outside gene matches: 8. The germline V gene has CDR1 SGHRS and CDR2 YFSETQ. This CDR3 comprises 16 residues. CDR3 in amino acids: CASSSRLAGVEETQYF. DNA of the CDR3: TGCGCCAGCAGCTCCCGACTAGCGGGAGTGGAGGAGACCCAGTACTTC.

This clone was counted only a few times. The chain combines TRBV19 with TRBJ1-2; D not resolved. In germline, CDR1 is LNHDA, CDR2 SQIVND (reference sequence). The CDR3 totals 14 residues. V was cut by 7 bases and J by 5 bases, with 17 bases left in between. CDR3 amino acids: CASTLGSRGYGYTF. The CDR3 DNA reads as TGTGCCAGTACCCTGGGAAGCCGAGGTTATGGCTACACCTTC.

The chain joins TRBV5-6 to TRBJ1-5; 7 bases map to TRBD1. CDR1 is SGHDT and CDR2 is YYEEEE in the germline V gene. The ends lost 4 bases at V and 2 bases at J; junction bases unmatched: 6. The CDR3 length is 15 residues. DNA for the CDR3: TGTGCCAGCAGCAACCAGGGGGAGGGCAATCAGCCCCAGCATTTT. It translates to CASSNQGEGNQPQHF.

The V and J genes are TRBV7-3 and TRBJ1-1; tentatively, D is TRBD1 (6 bases). Germline V lookup: CDR1 SGHTA, CDR2 FQGTGA. Deletions cut 4 bases from V and 1 base from J, with 13 bases between. The CDR3 runs to 15 residues. DNA for the CDR3: TGTGCCAGCAGCTGGCCGGGACAACAGAACACTGAAGCTTTCTTT. This translates into CASSWPGQQNTEAFF.

The rearrangement uses TRBV29-1 and TRBJ1-1, with D perhaps matching TRBD1 (5 bases). In germline, CDR1 is SQVTM, CDR2 ANQGSEA. Trimming took off 8 bases at V and 1 base at J, with 14 bases between the two ends. CDR3 length equals 13 residues. CDR3 nucleotide sequence: TGCAGCTGGGCCCGGGGCCCGAACACTGAAGCTTTCTTT. It specifies CSWARGPNTEAFF.

The chain recombines TRBV30 with TRBJ1-1; 7 bases map to TRBD1. This CDR3 spans 13 amino acids. CDR1 and CDR2 (germline): GTSNPN, SVGIG (reference sequence). J gave up 2 bases and V 5 bases, and 5 bases lay outside the gene matches. CDR3 region: CAWGTVLNTEAFF. DNA of the CDR3: TGTGCCTGGGGGACAGTCCTTAACACTGAAGCTTTCTTT.

This chain joins TRBV6-5 and TRBJ2-3; TRBD2 aligns across 10 bases. The CDR3 totals 13 residues. V gave up 7 bases and J gave up 8 bases; unmatched junction bases: 6. CDR1 is MNHEY and CDR2 is SVGAGI in the germline V gene. The CDR3 DNA reads TGTGCCAGCACTACTAGCGGGACCGCTACGCAGTATTTT. It yields the protein CASTTSGTATQYF.

This chain connects TRBV28 to TRBJ2-7; 13 bases are a match to TRBD2. This CDR3 has 16 amino acids. Germline assignment: CDR1 MDHEN and CDR2 SYDVKM. Trimming removed 5 bases from V and 1 base from J; junction bases left unmatched: 5. The CDR3 DNA is TGTGCCAGCAGTACGCGGACTAGCGGGAGTTCCTACGAGCAGTACTTC. The encoded protein is CASSTRTSGSSYEQYF.

This clone was seen just once. This sequence joins TRBV5-1 and TRBJ2-2; 11 nucleotides match TRBD1. V trimming: 4 bases; J trimming: 7 bases; junction bases outside the gene matches: 6. The CDR3 runs 15 residues. Germline assignment: CDR1 SGHRS and CDR2 YFSETQ. Here the CDR3 reads CASSLGTGGVGELFF. DNA for the CDR3: TGCGCCAGCAGCCTAGGGACAGGGGGAGTCGGGGAGCTGTTTTTT.

This clone was detected once. This rearrangement joins TRBV19 to TRBJ2-7; TRBD1 matches at 7 bases. Germline CDR1 and CDR2: LNHDA and SQIVND (reference sequence). This CDR3 is 15 amino acids long. Losses at the gene ends were 5 bases for V and 2 bases for J; bases not matched to a gene: 9. CDR3 loop: CASSQPGQITYEQYF. DNA of the CDR3: TGTGCCAGTAGTCAGCCGGGACAGATTACCTACGAGCAGTACTTC.

The chain carries TRBV19 and TRBJ2-2; 10 bases align to TRBD2. Trimming cost V 4 bases and J 2 bases; bases outside gene matches: 7. Germline loops: CDR1 LNHDA, CDR2 SQIVND (reference sequence). The CDR3 is 17 residues long. This chain's CDR3 is CASSNYGLAANTGELFF. The DNA for the CDR3 is TGTGCCAGTAGTAATTATGGACTAGCGGCTAACACCGGGGAGCTGTTTTTT.

CDR3 nucleotide sequence: TGTGCCAGCAGTTTCACCCCCGGTGGCGGCCAAGAGACCCAGTACTTC. Translation: CASSFTPGGGQETQYF. The rearrangement joins TRBV27 to TRBJ2-5, with D unresolved. This CDR3 is built from 16 residues. Trimming shortened V by 3 bases and J by 1 base, and 15 bases separated the two germline ends. Germline assignment: CDR1 MNHEY and CDR2 SMNVEV (reference sequence).

This chain uses TRBV19 with TRBJ2-7; D uncertain. Trimming removed 5 bases at V and 5 bases at J, with 19 bases between. The CDR3 totals 15 residues. Per germline, CDR1 LNHDA and CDR2 SQIVND (reference sequence). The CDR3 reads CASSVGGGFGDEQYF. CDR3 in DNA: TGTGCCAGTAGTGTGGGTGGTGGATTTGGGGACGAGCAGTACTTC.

This chain links TRBV5-1 with TRBJ2-3, with D unresolved. The CDR3 loop spans 16 amino acids. Trimming took off 0 bases at V and 0 bases at J, with 11 bases between the two ends. The germline V gene encodes CDR1 SGHRS and CDR2 YFSETQ. The CDR3 sequence: CASSLVPSSSTDTQYF. Here the CDR3 DNA reads TGCGCCAGCAGCTTGGTCCCATCCTCTAGCACAGATACGCAGTATTTT.

The chain employs TRBV9 and TRBJ1-3, with TRBD1 matching 9 bases. The CDR3 length is 17 residues. Germline values: CDR1 SGDLS, CDR2 YYNGEE. With V trimmed by 0 bases and J by 3 bases, 7 bases remained unmatched. The CDR3, as DNA: TGTGCCAGCAGCGTAGGGCTAACAGGGGGCGGTGGAAACACCATATATTTT. This codes for CASSVGLTGGGGNTIYF. The whole variable domain, remainder taken from reference TRBV9 and TRBJ1-3, is DSGVTQTPKHLITATGQRVTLRCSPRSGDLSVYWYQQSLDQGLQFLIQYYNGEERAKGNILERFSAQQFPDLHSELNLSSLELGDSALYFCASSVGLTGGGGNTIYFGEGSWLTVV.

This rearrangement joins TRBV18 to TRBJ2-3; unclear D gene. The CDR3 loop spans 12 amino acids. V was trimmed by 1 base and J by 5 bases, leaving 4 bases between them. Germline V lookup: CDR1 KGHSH, CDR2 LQKENI. This CDR3 is CASSPLGDTQYF. The CDR3 DNA sequence: TGTGCCAGCTCACCACTAGGAGATACGCAGTATTTT.

The chain has TRBV27 and TRBJ2-7; D remains unclear. Trimming took 6 bases from V and 3 from J, leaving 9 bases between them. CDR3 size: 12 residues. Germline V gene lookup returns CDR1 MNHEY and CDR2 SMNVEV (reference sequence). The CDR3 sequence is CASSSMGYEQYF. CDR3 nucleotide sequence: TGTGCCAGCAGCTCAATGGGCTACGAGCAGTACTTC.

The chain is built from TRBV7-9 and TRBJ2-7; 10 nucleotides line up with TRBD2. This CDR3 is 15 amino acids long. V lost 3 bases, J lost 7 bases, and 9 bases stayed unmatched. Germline V gene data show CDR1 as SEHNR and CDR2 as FQNEAQ (reference sequence). CDR3: CASSFQSSGREEQYF. For the CDR3, the DNA is TGTGCCAGCAGCTTTCAATCTAGCGGGAGAGAGGAGCAGTACTTC.

This chain links TRBV7-9 with TRBJ2-7; D gene uncertain. Germline V gene lookup returns CDR1 SEHNR and CDR2 FQNEAQ (reference sequence). The ends were cut back, 2 bases at V and 2 bases at J, with 4 bases in the middle. The CDR3 totals 12 residues. The CDR3 region has the DNA TGTGCCAGCAGCTTATCAACCTACGAGCAGTACTTC. Encoded protein: CASSLSTYEQYF.